These 3 T cell receptor beta chains were sequenced from one sample in a study of cytomegalovirus exposure and HLA in healthy donors. PCR amplification relied on 60 Vbeta primers (plus 13 Jbeta primers). Method: immunoSEQ multiplex PCR; TCRdb's copy keeps in-frame clones and lacks some. The sample gives fewer than 120,000 clones, more than 65% of which show up once; roughly 13% is in the top ten. Sequenced sample: PBMCs. These receptor sequences come from a young man in good health and CMV-seropositive.

This clone came up once. The chain links TRBV30 to TRBJ2-5; 11 bases are shared with TRBD2. This CDR3 contains 14 residues. Germline V gene sequence: CDR1 GTSNPN, CDR2 SVGIG (reference sequence). Unmatched junction bases numbered 3, after V lost 3 bases and J lost 3 bases. The DNA of the CDR3 is TGTGCCTGGAGACTAGCGGGGGCCAAAGAGACCCAGTACTTC. Amino acid sequence: CAWRLAGAKETQYF.

The chain is built from TRBV27 and TRBJ1-5; possible D gene TRBD1, 5 bases. Between the trimmed V and J ends, which lost 0 bases and 1 base, there was a span of 10 bases. CDR3 size: 16 residues. Germline assignment: CDR1 MNHEY and CDR2 SMNVEV (reference sequence). The CDR3 here is CASSLSGGASNQPQHF. The CDR3 DNA sequence: TGTGCCAGCAGTTTATCAGGAGGGGCGAGCAATCAGCCCCAGCATTTT.

The genes are TRBV14 and TRBJ2-1; D is uncertain. CDR1 is SGHDN and CDR2 is FVKESK in the germline V gene. The CDR3 has 14 residues. V lost 0 bases, J lost 11 bases, and 14 bases lay in between. CDR3 sequence reads: CASSQDMRGTKQFF. CDR3 nucleotides: TGTGCCAGCAGCCAAGATATGAGAGGAACTAAGCAGTTCTTC. The variable domain in full, completed from reference TRBV14 and TRBJ2-1, reads EAGVTQFPSHSVIEKGQTVTLRCDPISGHDNLYWYRRVMGKEIKFLLHFVKESKQDESGMPNNRFLAERTGGTYSTLKVQPAELEDSGVYFCASSQDMRGTKQFFGPGTRLTVL.